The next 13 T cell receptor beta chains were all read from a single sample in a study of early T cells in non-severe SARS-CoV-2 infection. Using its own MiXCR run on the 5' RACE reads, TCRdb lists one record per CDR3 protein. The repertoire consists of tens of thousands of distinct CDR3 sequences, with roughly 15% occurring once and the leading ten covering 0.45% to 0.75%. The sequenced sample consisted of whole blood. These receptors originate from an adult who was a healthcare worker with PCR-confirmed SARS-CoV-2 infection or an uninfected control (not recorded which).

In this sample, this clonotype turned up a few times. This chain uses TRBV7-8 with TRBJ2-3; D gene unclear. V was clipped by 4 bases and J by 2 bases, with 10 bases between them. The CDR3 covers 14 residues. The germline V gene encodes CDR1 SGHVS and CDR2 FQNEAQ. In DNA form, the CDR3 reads TGTGCCAGCAGCTCCTCCGCTATCACAGATACGCAGTATTTT. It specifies CASSSSAITDTQYF.

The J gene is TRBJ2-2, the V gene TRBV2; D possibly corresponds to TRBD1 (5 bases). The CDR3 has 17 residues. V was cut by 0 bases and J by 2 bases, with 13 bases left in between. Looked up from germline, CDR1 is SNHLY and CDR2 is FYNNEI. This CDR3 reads CASSEAARQRNTGELFF. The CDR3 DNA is TGTGCCAGCAGTGAAGCAGCGAGACAGAGAAACACCGGGGAGCTGTTTTTT.

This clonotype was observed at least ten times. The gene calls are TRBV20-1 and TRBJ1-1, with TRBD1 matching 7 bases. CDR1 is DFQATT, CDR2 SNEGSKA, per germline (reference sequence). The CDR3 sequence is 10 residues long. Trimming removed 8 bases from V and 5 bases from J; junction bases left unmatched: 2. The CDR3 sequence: CSTGQTEAFF. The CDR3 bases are TGCAGTACGGGACAGACTGAAGCTTTCTTT.

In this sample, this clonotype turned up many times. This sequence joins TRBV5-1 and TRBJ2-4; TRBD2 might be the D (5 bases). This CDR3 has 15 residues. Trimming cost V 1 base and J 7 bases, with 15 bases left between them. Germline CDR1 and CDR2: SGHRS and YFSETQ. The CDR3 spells CASSLYGDRSNIQYF. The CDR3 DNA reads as TGCGCCAGCAGCTTGTACGGGGATCGGTCGAACATTCAGTACTTC.

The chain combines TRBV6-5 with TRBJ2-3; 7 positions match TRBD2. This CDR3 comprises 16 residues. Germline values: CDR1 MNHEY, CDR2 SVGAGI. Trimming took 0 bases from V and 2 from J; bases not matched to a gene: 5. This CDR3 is CASSYSASGYTDTQYF. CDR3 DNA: TGTGCCAGCAGTTACTCAGCTAGCGGCTACACAGATACGCAGTATTTT.

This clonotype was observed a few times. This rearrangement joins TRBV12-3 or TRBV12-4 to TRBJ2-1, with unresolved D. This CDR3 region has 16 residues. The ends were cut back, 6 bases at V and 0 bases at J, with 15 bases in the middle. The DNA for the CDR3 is TGTGCCAGCAGCGCCGGGCCTTATATCTCCTACAATGAGCAGTTCTTC. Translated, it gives CASSAGPYISYNEQFF.

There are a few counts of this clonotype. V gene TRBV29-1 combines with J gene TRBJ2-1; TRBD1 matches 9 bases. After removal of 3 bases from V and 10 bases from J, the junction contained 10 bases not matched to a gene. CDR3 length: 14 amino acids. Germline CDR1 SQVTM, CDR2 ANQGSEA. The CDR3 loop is CSVDFGTGFGEQFF. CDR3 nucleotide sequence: TGCAGCGTTGACTTCGGGACAGGGTTTGGAGAGCAGTTCTTC.

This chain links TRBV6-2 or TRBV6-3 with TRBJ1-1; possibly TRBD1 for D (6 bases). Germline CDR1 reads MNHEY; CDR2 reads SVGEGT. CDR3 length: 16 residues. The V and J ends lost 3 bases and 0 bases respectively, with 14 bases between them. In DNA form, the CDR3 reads TGTGCCAGCAGTTATGGGGGCCCCCCCCTGAACACTGAAGCTTTCTTT. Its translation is CASSYGGPPLNTEAFF.

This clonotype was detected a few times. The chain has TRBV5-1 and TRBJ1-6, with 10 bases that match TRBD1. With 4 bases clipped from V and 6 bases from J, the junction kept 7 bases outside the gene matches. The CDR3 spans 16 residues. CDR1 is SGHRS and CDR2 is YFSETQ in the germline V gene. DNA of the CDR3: TGCGCCAGCAGCCCCGGGACAGGGGCCCGTAATTCACCCCTCCACTTT. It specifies CASSPGTGARNSPLHF. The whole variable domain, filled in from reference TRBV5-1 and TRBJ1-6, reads KAGVTQTPRYLIKTRGQQVTLSCSPISGHRSVSWYQQTPGQGLQFLFEYFSETQRNKGNFPGRFSGRQFSNSRSEMNVSTLELGDSALYLCASSPGTGARNSPLHFGNGTRLTVT.

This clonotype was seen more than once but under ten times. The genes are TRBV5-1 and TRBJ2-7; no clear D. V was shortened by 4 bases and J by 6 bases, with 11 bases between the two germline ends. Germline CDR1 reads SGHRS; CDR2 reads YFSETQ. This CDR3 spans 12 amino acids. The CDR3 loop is CASSPGILEQYV. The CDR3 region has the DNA TGCGCCAGCAGCCCTGGGATTCTCGAGCAGTACGTC.

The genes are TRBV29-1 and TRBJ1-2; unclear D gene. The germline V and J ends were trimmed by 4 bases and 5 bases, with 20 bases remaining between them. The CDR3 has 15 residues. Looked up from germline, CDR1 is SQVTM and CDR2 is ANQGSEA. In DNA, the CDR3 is TGCAGCGTTGTTCCCACGGTTAGCTTCTCTTATGGCTACACCTTC. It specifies CSVVPTVSFSYGYTF.

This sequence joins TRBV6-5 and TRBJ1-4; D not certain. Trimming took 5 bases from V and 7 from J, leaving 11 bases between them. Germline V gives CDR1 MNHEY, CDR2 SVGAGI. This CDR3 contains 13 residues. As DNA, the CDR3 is TGTGCCAGCAGTCCCCGGGATGTTGAAAAACTGTTTTTT. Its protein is CASSPRDVEKLFF.

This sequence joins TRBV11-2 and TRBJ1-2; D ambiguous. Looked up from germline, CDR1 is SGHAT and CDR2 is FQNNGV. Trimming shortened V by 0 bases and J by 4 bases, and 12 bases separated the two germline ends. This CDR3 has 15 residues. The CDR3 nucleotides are TGTGCCAGCAGCTTAGATGCCAGACAAAGCTATGGCTACACCTTC. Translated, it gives CASSLDARQSYGYTF.